These 28 T cell receptor beta chains share one sample of origin, sequenced in a study of cytomegalovirus exposure and HLA in healthy donors. The study ran its PCR with 60 Vbeta and 13 Jbeta primers. Profiling relied on immunoSEQ multiplex PCR, and the TCRdb table lists in-frame clones only, not all of them. The sample has roughly 180,000 clones, less than 85% seen once. The sample was PBMCs. The receptor source for this set is a girl under 18 in good health and CMV-seropositive.

This clone was seen just once. The V call is TRBV6-5, the J call TRBJ2-3; D is unclear. V lost 2 bases to trimming and J lost 0 bases, with 6 bases between them. Germline V gene sequence: CDR1 MNHEY, CDR2 SVGAGI. The CDR3 contains 14 residues. The CDR3 reads CASSYQRSTDTQYF. Written as DNA, the CDR3 is TGTGCCAGCAGTTACCAGCGAAGCACAGATACGCAGTATTTT.

The chain has TRBV2 and TRBJ2-1, with 8 bases lining up with TRBD1. Germline trimming cut 6 bases from V and 7 bases from J; bases unmatched to any gene: 11. The CDR3 sequence is 15 residues long. The germline V gene has CDR1 SNHLY and CDR2 FYNNEI. CDR3 loop: CASRAGQVTINEQFF. The CDR3 DNA follows: TGTGCCAGCAGGGCGGGACAGGTCACGATAAATGAGCAGTTCTTC.

This chain connects TRBV7-2 to TRBJ2-2; 14 positions match TRBD2. Germline CDR1 is SGHTA and CDR2 is FQGNSA. V trimming: 4 bases; J trimming: 4 bases; junction bases outside the gene matches: 2. The CDR3 has 16 amino acids. CDR3 in amino acids: CASSSGLAGVTGELFF. The DNA of the CDR3 is TGTGCCAGCAGCTCGGGACTAGCGGGGGTCACCGGGGAGCTGTTTTTT.

This clone was found once. The chain combines TRBV29-1 with TRBJ1-5; no reliable D call. The CDR3 spans 13 residues. The ends were cut back, 4 bases at V and 3 bases at J, with 10 bases in the middle. Germline values: CDR1 SQVTM, CDR2 ANQGSEA. The CDR3 is CSVAWLDNQPQHF. The DNA for the CDR3 is TGCAGCGTTGCGTGGCTAGACAATCAGCCCCAGCATTTT.

The chain employs TRBV4-1 and TRBJ2-1; 12 bases line up with TRBD2. CDR3 size: 17 residues. Germline lookup yields CDR1 MGHRA and CDR2 YSYEKL. V shed 1 base and J 3 bases; nucleotides not matched to a gene: 4. CDR3 sequence (DNA): TGCGCCAGCAGCCAAGGACTAGCGGGGGCCCTCTACAATGAGCAGTTCTTC. This gives the protein CASSQGLAGALYNEQFF.

This chain links TRBV2 with TRBJ1-6, with D unclear. V dropped 2 bases and J dropped 7 bases, with 15 bases sitting between them. This CDR3 has 16 amino acids. Germline loops: CDR1 SNHLY, CDR2 FYNNEI. CDR3 sequence: CASSETRQSRNSPLHF. CDR3 coding DNA: TGTGCCAGCAGTGAAACGAGGCAGTCCAGAAATTCACCCCTCCACTTT.

This chain uses TRBV7-2 with TRBJ1-6; 8 nucleotides line up with TRBD1. The CDR3 extends over 16 amino acids. V lost 1 base, J lost 9 bases, and 8 bases stayed unmatched. Germline V gene sequence: CDR1 SGHTA, CDR2 FQGNSA. CDR3 bases: TGTGCCAGCAGCTTAGGGGGGGGGACAGGTGGTTCACCCCTCCACTTT. This codes for CASSLGGGTGGSPLHF. The whole variable domain, filled in from reference TRBV7-2 and TRBJ1-6, reads GAGVSQSPSNKVTEKGKDVELRCDPISGHTALYWYRQSLGQGLEFLIYFQGNSAPDKSGLPSDRFSAERTGGSVSTLTIQRTQQEDSAVYLCASSLGGGTGGSPLHFGNGTRLTVT.

V gene TRBV14 combines with J gene TRBJ1-4; 10 bases are a match to TRBD1. This CDR3 contains 17 residues. Germline CDR1 and CDR2: SGHDN and FVKESK. The V gene end was trimmed by 6 bases and the J gene end by 3 bases; junction bases not matched to a gene: 10. The CDR3: CASSTGTGATANEKLFF. The CDR3, as DNA: TGTGCCAGCAGTACCGGGACAGGGGCGACGGCTAATGAAAAACTGTTTTTT.

The chain links TRBV19 to TRBJ1-4; unclear D gene. This CDR3 region has 11 residues. V gave up 1 base and J gave up 12 bases, with 6 bases separating them. Germline CDR1 is LNHDA and CDR2 is SQIVND (reference sequence). CDR3 coding DNA: TGTGCCAGTAGTATAGGGCAGGAACTGTTTTTT. Its translation: CASSIGQELFF. Complete variable domain (other parts from reference TRBV19 and TRBJ1-4): DGGITQSPKYLFRKEGQNVTLSCEQNLNHDAMYWYRQDPGQGLRLIYYSQIVNDFQKGDIAEGYSVSREKKESFPLTVTSAQKNPTAFYLCASSIGQELFFGSGTQLSVL.

This clone was counted between two and nine times. The rearrangement uses TRBV9 and TRBJ2-7; weak D call: TRBD2 (6 bases). V was pared by 0 bases and J by 7 bases, with 8 bases between. This CDR3 comprises 12 residues. Germline CDR1 is SGDLS and CDR2 is YYNGEE. DNA for the CDR3: TGTGCCAGCAGCGTAGAGGCGGGAGAGCAGTACTTC. It codes for CASSVEAGEQYF.

This clone was observed a few times. The J gene is TRBJ2-1, the V gene TRBV15; TRBD2 agrees at 7 bases. Germline V CDR1 and CDR2: LNHNV, YYDKDF (reference sequence). J lost 3 bases, V lost 8 bases, and 13 bases had no gene match. The CDR3 consists of 16 residues. CDR3 in amino acids: CATRSSGTNNYNEQFF. The CDR3 DNA sequence: TGTGCCACCCGATCGTCCGGGACTAACAACTACAATGAGCAGTTCTTC.

The CDR3 sequence is CASSQLSAATQYF. CDR3 DNA sequence: TGCGCCAGCAGCCAACTTAGCGCTGCGACCCAGTACTTC. This chain links TRBV4-1 with TRBJ2-5; the D gene is possibly TRBD2 (5 bases). Trimming left V 2 bases short and J 7 bases short, with 11 bases between. Germline V gene data show CDR1 as MGHRA and CDR2 as YSYEKL. The CDR3 has 13 amino acids.

This clone was seen more than once but under ten times. V usage is TRBV15 and J usage is TRBJ2-2; D is possibly TRBD2 (6 bases). V was clipped by 6 bases and J by 1 base, with 12 bases between them. This CDR3 spans 15 amino acids. Germline CDR1 reads LNHNV; CDR2 reads YYDKDF (reference sequence). The CDR3 loop reads CATSRTIQNTGELFF. The CDR3 coding sequence is TGTGCCACCAGTAGGACTATACAGAACACCGGGGAGCTGTTTTTT.

The chain carries TRBV18 and TRBJ2-3; 8 positions match TRBD2. From germline, CDR1 is KGHSH and CDR2 LQKENI. J was trimmed by 2 bases and V by 0 bases; bases with no gene match: 7. This CDR3 has 17 residues. The CDR3 DNA reads as TGTGCCAGCTCACCACCGTTGCGGGGGGCTACCACAGATACGCAGTATTTT. Residues: CASSPPLRGATTDTQYF. Full variable domain (missing parts from reference TRBV18 and TRBJ2-3): NAGVMQNPRHLVRRRGQEARLRCSPMKGHSHVYWYRQLPEEGLKFMVYLQKENIIDESGMPKERFSAEFPKEGPSILRIQQVVRGDSAAYFCASSPPLRGATTDTQYFGPGTRLTVL.

The chain joins TRBV7-4 to TRBJ1-2; 9 positions match TRBD1. Germline loops: CDR1 SGHVT, CDR2 SQSDAQ. The CDR3 consists of 17 residues. Trimming removed 5 bases from V and 6 bases from J; junction bases left unmatched: 16. CDR3 protein: CASSASEQGASKNGYTF. As DNA, the CDR3 is TGTGCCAGCAGCGCAAGCGAACAGGGGGCGAGTAAGAATGGCTACACCTTC.

This clone appeared a single time. This chain connects TRBV27 to TRBJ1-6, with a possible D match to TRBD1 (6 bases). This CDR3 comprises 17 residues. Germline lookup yields CDR1 MNHEY and CDR2 SMNVEV (reference sequence). Trimming took 3 bases from V and 9 from J, leaving 21 bases between them. CDR3 sequence: CASSLKTGLEGGSPLHF. CDR3 coding DNA: TGTGCCAGCAGTTTGAAGACCGGTTTAGAAGGGGGTTCACCCCTCCACTTT.

V and J are TRBV13 and TRBJ2-1; 14 bases match TRBD2. The CDR3 contains 15 residues. J was trimmed by 5 bases and V by 5 bases; bases with no gene match: 2. CDR1 is PRHDT, CDR2 FYEKMQ, per germline (reference sequence). CDR3 protein: CASSPTSGGDNEQFF. Written as DNA, the CDR3 is TGTGCCAGCAGCCCGACTAGCGGGGGGGACAATGAGCAGTTCTTC.

V usage is TRBV21-1 and J usage is TRBJ1-2. TRBV21-1 is described as a pseudogene. This CDR3 comprises 15 residues. The CDR3 sequence: CASSKVDRSYNGYTF. CDR3 bases: TGTGCCAGCAGCAAAGTTGACCGGAGCTATAATGGCTACACCTTC.

The chain is built from TRBV11-2 and TRBJ2-7; tentative D call: TRBD1 (6 bases). The germline V and J ends were trimmed by 4 bases and 1 base, with 14 bases remaining between them. The germline gives CDR1 SGHAT, CDR2 FQNNGV. This CDR3 has 15 amino acids. The DNA for the CDR3 is TGTGCCAGCAGCTCGAATACCGGACAGTCCTACGAGCAGTACTTC. Its translation is CASSSNTGQSYEQYF.

The V and J genes are TRBV7-9 and TRBJ1-2, with 11 bases fitting TRBD1. CDR1 and CDR2 (germline): SEHNR, FQNEAQ (reference sequence). The junction had 2 bases not matched to a gene; V was cut back by 3 bases and J by 5 bases. The CDR3 runs to 14 residues. CDR3 in DNA: TGTGCCAGCAGCTTGGGACAGGGGGTTTATGGCTACACCTTC. This sequence encodes CASSLGQGVYGYTF.

This chain connects TRBV4-1 to TRBJ1-1; D is unclear. Germline assignment: CDR1 MGHRA and CDR2 YSYEKL. The length of the CDR3 is 15 residues. Trimming removed 0 bases from V and 2 bases from J, with 10 bases in between. DNA for the CDR3: TGCGCCAGCAGCCAAGAACAGAGCCTTAACACTGAAGCTTTCTTT. It codes for CASSQEQSLNTEAFF.

This chain joins TRBV19 and TRBJ1-1, with D perhaps matching TRBD1 (5 bases). The germline V gene encodes CDR1 LNHDA and CDR2 SQIVND (reference sequence). This CDR3 spans 13 amino acids. V gave up 7 bases and J gave up 5 bases, with 14 bases separating them. This chain's CDR3 is CASKTGARTEAFF. The CDR3 DNA reads TGTGCCAGTAAAACAGGAGCGAGGACTGAAGCTTTCTTT.

The CDR3, as DNA: TGCAGCGTTGAAGATCGGGGCTGGGGGGACTATGGCTACACCTTC. Protein: CSVEDRGWGDYGYTF. This sequence joins TRBV29-1 and TRBJ1-2, with a possible D match to TRBD1 (5 bases). V lost 0 bases, J lost 3 bases, and 14 bases lay in between. Germline CDR1 SQVTM, CDR2 ANQGSEA. The length of the CDR3 is 15 residues. Combining the CDR3 with reference TRBV29-1 and TRBJ1-2 gives the whole variable domain SAVISQKPSRDICQRGTSLTIQCQVDSQVTMMFWYRQQPGQSLTLIATANQGSEATYESGFVIDKFPISRPNLTFSTLTVSNMSPEDSSIYLCSVEDRGWGDYGYTFGSGTRLTVV.

This clone was counted between two and nine times. CDR3 DNA sequence: TGCGCCAGCAGCCAAGATCTTCACAGCTACGAGCAGTACTTC. Its protein product is CASSQDLHSYEQYF. The rearrangement joins TRBV4-3 to TRBJ2-7; D remains ambiguous. Trimming removed 0 bases from V and 3 bases from J, with 9 bases in between. The CDR3 length is 14 residues. Germline V gene sequence: CDR1 LGHNA, CDR2 YSLEER.

The CDR3 here is CASSLDRGKPQHF. DNA for the CDR3: TGTGCCAGCAGCTTAGATCGGGGGAAGCCCCAGCATTTT. This chain links TRBV11-2 with TRBJ1-5; TRBD1 might be the D (5 bases). Germline lookup yields CDR1 SGHAT and CDR2 FQNNGV. V gave up 0 bases and J gave up 8 bases, with 8 bases separating them. This CDR3 has 13 amino acids.

The CDR3: CASSLDRDGQPQHF. CDR3 nucleotide sequence: TGTGCCAGCAGCCTAGACAGGGACGGTCAGCCCCAGCATTTT. J is TRBJ1-5 and V is TRBV7-9; 7 nucleotides line up with TRBD1. Per germline, CDR1 SEHNR and CDR2 FQNEAQ (reference sequence). The V gene end was trimmed by 5 bases and the J gene end by 6 bases; junction bases not matched to a gene: 7. The CDR3 is made up of 14 amino acids.

This chain joins TRBV30 and TRBJ2-7, with TRBD1 identical over 7 bases. The J segment lost 1 base and the V segment lost 2 bases, leaving 2 bases of the junction unmatched. Germline values: CDR1 GTSNPN, CDR2 SVGIG (reference sequence). The CDR3 has 13 amino acids. CDR3 nucleotide sequence: TGTGCCTGGAGTACGGGACAGTCCTACGAGCAGTACTTC. Protein: CAWSTGQSYEQYF.

Notes on this clone: Other DNA sequences of this sample code for an identical CDR3. V usage is TRBV9 and J usage is TRBJ1-2, with a tentative D call TRBD1 (6 bases). The length of the CDR3 is 14 residues. Trimming removed 0 bases at V and 3 bases at J, with 9 bases between. CDR1 is SGDLS and CDR2 is YYNGEE in the germline V gene. The CDR3 nucleotides are TGTGCCAGCAGCGTAGGAGGGGGAGACTATGGCTACACCTTC. Translating it yields CASSVGGGDYGYTF.